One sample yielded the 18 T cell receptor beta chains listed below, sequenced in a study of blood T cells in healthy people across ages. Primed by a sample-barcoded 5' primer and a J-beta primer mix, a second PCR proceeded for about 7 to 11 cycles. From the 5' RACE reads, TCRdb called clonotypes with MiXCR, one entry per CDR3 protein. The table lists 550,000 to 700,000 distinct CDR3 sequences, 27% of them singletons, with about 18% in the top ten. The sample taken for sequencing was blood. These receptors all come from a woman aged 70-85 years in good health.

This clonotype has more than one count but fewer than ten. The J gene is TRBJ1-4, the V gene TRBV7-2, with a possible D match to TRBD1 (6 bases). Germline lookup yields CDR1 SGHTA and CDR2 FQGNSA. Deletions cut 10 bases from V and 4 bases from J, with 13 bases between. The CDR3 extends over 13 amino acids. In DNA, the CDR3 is TGTGCCACCGGGACACAGAATAATGAAAAACTGTTTTTT. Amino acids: CATGTQNNEKLFF.

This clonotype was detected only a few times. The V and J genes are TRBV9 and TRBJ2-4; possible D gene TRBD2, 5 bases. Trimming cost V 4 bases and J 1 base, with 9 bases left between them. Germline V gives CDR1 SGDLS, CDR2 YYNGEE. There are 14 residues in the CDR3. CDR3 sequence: CASSTGEAKNIQYF. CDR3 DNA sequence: TGTGCCAGCAGCACTGGGGAGGCCAAAAACATTCAGTACTTC.

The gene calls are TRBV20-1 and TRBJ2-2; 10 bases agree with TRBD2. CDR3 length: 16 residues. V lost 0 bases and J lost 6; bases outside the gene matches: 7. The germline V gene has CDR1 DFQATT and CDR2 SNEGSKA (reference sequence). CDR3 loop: CSAREIAGGIAGELFF. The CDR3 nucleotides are TGCAGTGCTAGAGAGATAGCGGGAGGAATAGCCGGGGAGCTGTTTTTT.

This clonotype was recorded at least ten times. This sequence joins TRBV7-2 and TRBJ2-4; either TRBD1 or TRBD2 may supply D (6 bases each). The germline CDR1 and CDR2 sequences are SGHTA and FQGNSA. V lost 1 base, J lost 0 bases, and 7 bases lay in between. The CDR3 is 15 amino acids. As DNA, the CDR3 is TGTGCCAGCAGCTTAGGGGGGGCAGCCAAAAACATTCAGTACTTC. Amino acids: CASSLGGAAKNIQYF.

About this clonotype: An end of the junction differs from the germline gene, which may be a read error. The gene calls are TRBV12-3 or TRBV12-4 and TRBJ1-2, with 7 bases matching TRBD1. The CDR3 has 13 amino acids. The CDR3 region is CASSPQGNCGYTF. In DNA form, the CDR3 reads TGTGCCAGCAGTCCACAGGGGAACTGTGGCTACACCTTC.

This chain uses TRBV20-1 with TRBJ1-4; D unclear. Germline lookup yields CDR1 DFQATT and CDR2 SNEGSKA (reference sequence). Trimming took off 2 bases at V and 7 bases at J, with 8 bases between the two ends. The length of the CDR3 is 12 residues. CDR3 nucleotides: TGCAGTGCTAGAAATCATAGTGAAAAACTGTTTTTT. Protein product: CSARNHSEKLFF.

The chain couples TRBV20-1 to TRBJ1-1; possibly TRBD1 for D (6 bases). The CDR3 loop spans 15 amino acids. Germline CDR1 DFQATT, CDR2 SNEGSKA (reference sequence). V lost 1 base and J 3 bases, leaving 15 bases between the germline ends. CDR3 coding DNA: TGCAGTGCTAGAGGGGGCAGGGGAGGGGACACTGAAGCTTTCTTT. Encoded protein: CSARGGRGGDTEAFF.

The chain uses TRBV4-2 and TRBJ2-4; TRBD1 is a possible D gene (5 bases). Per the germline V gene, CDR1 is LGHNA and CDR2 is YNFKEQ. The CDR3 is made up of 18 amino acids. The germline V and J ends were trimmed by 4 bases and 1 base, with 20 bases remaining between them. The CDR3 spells CASSREGAPQGAKNIQYF. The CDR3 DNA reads TGTGCCAGCAGCCGAGAAGGGGCTCCCCAAGGGGCCAAAAACATTCAGTACTTC.

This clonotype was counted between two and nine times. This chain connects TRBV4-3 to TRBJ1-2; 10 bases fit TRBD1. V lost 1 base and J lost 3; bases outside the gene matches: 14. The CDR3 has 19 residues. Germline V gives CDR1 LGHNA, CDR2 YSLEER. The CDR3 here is CASSQVRDRGFSYDYGYTF. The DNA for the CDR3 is TGCGCCAGCAGCCAAGTCCGGGACAGGGGTTTCTCGTACGACTATGGCTACACCTTC.

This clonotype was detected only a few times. The DNA of the CDR3 is TGTGCCAGCAGCGGGGGACGGAACGAGCAGTACTTC. Its translation: CASSGGRNEQYF. This chain uses TRBV9 with TRBJ2-7; either TRBD1 or TRBD2 may fit D (5 bases each). CDR3 length: 12 residues. Trimming stripped 3 bases from V and 5 bases from J, with 9 bases between. Germline loops: CDR1 SGDLS, CDR2 YYNGEE.

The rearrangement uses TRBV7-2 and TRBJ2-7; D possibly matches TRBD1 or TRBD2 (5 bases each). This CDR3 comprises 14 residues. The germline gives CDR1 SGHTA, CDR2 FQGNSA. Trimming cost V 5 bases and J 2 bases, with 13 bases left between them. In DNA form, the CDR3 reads TGTGCCAGCAGCACCCGACCGGGACCCTACGAGCAGTACTTC. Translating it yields CASSTRPGPYEQYF. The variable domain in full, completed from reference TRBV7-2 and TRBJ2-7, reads GAGVSQSPSNKVTEKGKDVELRCDPISGHTALYWYRQSLGQGLEFLIYFQGNSAPDKSGLPSDRFSAERTGGSVSTLTIQRTQQEDSAVYLCASSTRPGPYEQYFGPGTRLTVT.

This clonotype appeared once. CDR3 sequence reads: CSVVSLRNYGYTF. CDR3 nucleotide sequence: TGCAGCGTTGTATCGCTGAGGAACTATGGCTACACCTTC. This chain links TRBV29-1 with TRBJ1-2, with D hard to call. With 4 bases removed from V and 2 bases from J, the gap between germline ends came to 11 bases. CDR1 and CDR2 from the germline V gene are SQVTM and ANQGSEA. The length of the CDR3 is 13 residues. The full variable domain, with the rest looked up from reference TRBV29-1 and TRBJ1-2, is SAVISQKPSRDICQRGTSLTIQCQVDSQVTMMFWYRQQPGQSLTLIATANQGSEATYESGFVIDKFPISRPNLTFSTLTVSNMSPEDSSIYLCSVVSLRNYGYTFGSGTRLTVV.

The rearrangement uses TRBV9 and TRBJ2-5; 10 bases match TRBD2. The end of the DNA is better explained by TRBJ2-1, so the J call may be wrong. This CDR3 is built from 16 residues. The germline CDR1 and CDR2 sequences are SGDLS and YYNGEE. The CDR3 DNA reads TGTGCCAGCAGCGCCGGACTAGCGGCGAACCCCAATGAGCAGTTCTTC. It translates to CASSAGLAANPNEQFF.

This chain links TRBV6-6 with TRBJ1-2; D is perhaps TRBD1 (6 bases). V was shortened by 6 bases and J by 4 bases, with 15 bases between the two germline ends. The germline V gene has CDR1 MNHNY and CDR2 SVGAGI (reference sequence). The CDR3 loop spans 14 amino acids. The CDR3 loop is CASSHGGSSYGYTF. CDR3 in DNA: TGTGCCAGCAGCCACGGGGGCAGCTCCTATGGCTACACCTTC.

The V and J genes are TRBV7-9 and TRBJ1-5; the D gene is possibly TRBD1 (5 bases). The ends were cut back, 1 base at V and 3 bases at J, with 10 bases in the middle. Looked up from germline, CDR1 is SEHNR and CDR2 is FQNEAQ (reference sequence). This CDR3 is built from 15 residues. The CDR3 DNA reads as TGTGCCAGCAGCTTAGAGACAGCTTACAATCAGCCCCAGCATTTT. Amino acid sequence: CASSLETAYNQPQHF.

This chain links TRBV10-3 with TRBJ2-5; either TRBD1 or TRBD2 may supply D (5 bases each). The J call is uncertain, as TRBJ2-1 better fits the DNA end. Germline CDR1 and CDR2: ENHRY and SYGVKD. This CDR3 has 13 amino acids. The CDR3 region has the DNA TGTGCCATCAGTGAGTCTGAGGGGTTTGAGCAGTTCTTC. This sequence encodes CAISESEGFEQFF.

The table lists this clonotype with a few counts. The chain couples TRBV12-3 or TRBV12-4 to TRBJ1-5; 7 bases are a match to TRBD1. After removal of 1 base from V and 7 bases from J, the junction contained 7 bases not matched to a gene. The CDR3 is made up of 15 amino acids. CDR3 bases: TGTGCCAGCAGTTTAGGAACAGGGGTATTACAGCCCCAGCATTTT. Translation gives CASSLGTGVLQPQHF.

DNA of the CDR3: TGTGCCAGCAGCGTAGGGGGGCGATACTCCTACAATGAGCAGTTCTTC. This sequence encodes CASSVGGRYSYNEQFF. The chain joins TRBV9 to TRBJ2-1; a weak D match, TRBD1 (6 bases). Trimming stripped 0 bases from V and 0 bases from J, with 10 bases between. Germline V CDR1 and CDR2: SGDLS, YYNGEE. The CDR3 runs to 16 residues.